The 15 T cell receptor beta chains given below trace back to one sample, sequenced in a study of shared T cell receptors in the human thymus. The table came from immunoSEQ multiplex PCR; TCRdb's copy has only in-frame clones and leaves some out. The sample shows 500,000 to 550,000 clones, approximately 80% of them seen only once. The data were also submitted as part of a second study, on human thymus T cells.

Sequenced input: thymocytes. The receptors stem from a boy in the first two years of life with a congenital heart defect.

The DNA for the CDR3 is TGCGCCAGCAGCTTGGGACAGGGGGCAGGGACAGATACGCAGTATTTT. It translates to CASSLGQGAGTDTQYF. V gene TRBV5-1 combines with J gene TRBJ2-3; TRBD1 aligns across 10 bases. There are 16 residues in the CDR3. Germline CDR1 and CDR2: SGHRS and YFSETQ. J gave up 3 bases and V 0 bases, and 4 bases lay outside the gene matches.

The V gene is TRBV4-3, the J gene TRBJ2-7; 7 bases agree with TRBD2. The germline V gene encodes CDR1 LGHNA and CDR2 YSLEER. The J segment lost 4 bases and the V segment lost 1 base, leaving 7 bases of the junction unmatched. The CDR3 has 15 residues. The CDR3 spells CASSQVGTNPYEQYF. CDR3 DNA: TGCGCCAGCAGCCAAGTCGGGACTAACCCATACGAGCAGTACTTC.

The V and J genes are TRBV6-1 and TRBJ2-7, with D possibly matching TRBD2 (6 bases). The CDR3 covers 14 residues. CDR1 is MNHNS and CDR2 is SASEGT in the germline V gene. V lost 11 bases and J 0 bases, leaving 17 bases between the germline ends. The CDR3 loop is CAGNRGFGSYEQYF. As DNA, the CDR3 is TGTGCCGGAAACCGGGGGTTCGGCTCCTACGAGCAGTACTTC.

For this clone: A read error may produce the germline difference seen at one junction end. The rearrangement uses TRBV28 and TRBJ2-7; D may be TRBD1 (6 bases). Germline lookup yields CDR1 MDHEN and CDR2 SYDVKM. The CDR3 sequence is 15 residues long. CDR3 region: CASSLYRATTYEQYF. CDR3 bases: TGTGCCAGCAGCTTATACAGGGCTACTACCTACGAGCAGTACTTC. Looking up the rest from reference TRBV28 and TRBJ2-7 gives the full variable domain: DVKVTQSSRYLVKRTGEKVFLECVQDMDHENMFWYRQDPGLGLRLIYFSYDVKMKEKGDIPEGYSVSREKKERFSLILESASTNQTSMYLCASSLYRATTYEQYFGPGTRLTVT.

The chain joins TRBV19 to TRBJ2-2, with a weak D call TRBD2 (6 bases). Germline CDR1 and CDR2: LNHDA and SQIVND (reference sequence). The CDR3 is 13 amino acids. V lost 7 bases to trimming and J lost 13 bases, with 19 bases between them. The CDR3 DNA sequence: TGTGCCAGTAACGGGAGTGGACGGAGGGGGCTGTTTTTT. This codes for CASNGSGRRGLFF. The full variable domain, in which reference TRBV19 and TRBJ2-2 provide the parts outside the CDR3, is DGGITQSPKYLFRKEGQNVTLSCEQNLNHDAMYWYRQDPGQGLRLIYYSQIVNDFQKGDIAEGYSVSREKKESFPLTVTSAQKNPTAFYLCASNGSGRRGLFFGEGSRLTVL.

The chain is built from TRBV5-4 and TRBJ2-2, with a weak D call TRBD2 (7 bases). Germline-derived CDR1 and CDR2 are SGHNT and YYREEE (reference sequence). The CDR3 is made up of 18 amino acids. Trimming removed 0 bases at V and 2 bases at J, with 17 bases between. The CDR3 DNA follows: TGTGCCAGCAGCTTGGGGCGTGCGGGGGCGGGCAACACCGGGGAGCTGTTTTTT. Translating it yields CASSLGRAGAGNTGELFF.

The chain has TRBV7-3 and TRBJ1-4, with 7 nucleotides matching TRBD1. Trimming took 5 bases from V and 4 from J; bases not matched to a gene: 4. Germline CDR1 and CDR2: SGHTA and FQGTGA. The CDR3 sequence is 14 residues long. The CDR3 protein is CASSPTGHNEKLFF. CDR3 DNA: TGTGCCAGCAGCCCGACAGGGCATAATGAAAAACTGTTTTTT.

The gene calls are TRBV4-2 and TRBJ2-3; tentative D call: TRBD2 (6 bases). Germline loops: CDR1 LGHNA, CDR2 YNFKEQ. Trimming took 4 bases from V and 2 from J, leaving 13 bases between them. The CDR3 contains 15 residues. Written as DNA, the CDR3 is TGTGCCAGCAGCCCCCTAGCGAGTATCACAGATACGCAGTATTTT. Its protein product is CASSPLASITDTQYF.

V is TRBV7-2 and J is TRBJ2-1; TRBD1 matches at 7 bases. This CDR3 is 10 amino acids long. CDR1 SGHTA and CDR2 FQGNSA come from the germline V gene. Losses at the gene ends were 6 bases for V and 15 bases for J; bases not matched to a gene: 5. The CDR3 DNA reads TGTGCCAGCAGTTACGACAGGGCGTTCTTC. Translating gives CASSYDRAFF.

V and J are TRBV5-1 and TRBJ2-7, with a weak D call TRBD1 (6 bases). Germline values: CDR1 SGHRS, CDR2 YFSETQ. The CDR3 is 15 residues long. Trimming removed 4 bases at V and 0 bases at J, with 14 bases between. The CDR3, as DNA: TGCGCCAGCAGCCCCCACAGGGTTAGCTCCTACGAGCAGTACTTC. The encoded protein is CASSPHRVSSYEQYF.

This chain uses TRBV12-5 with TRBJ1-3; no clear D gene. This CDR3 region has 17 residues. Trimming took off 0 bases at V and 0 bases at J, with 12 bases between the two ends. Germline V lookup: CDR1 LGHNT, CDR2 FRNRAP. CDR3 bases: TGTGCTAGTGGTTTGGTAGAGAGGGATCGCTCTGGAAACACCATATATTTT. Its protein product is CASGLVERDRSGNTIYF.

The chain combines TRBV11-2 with TRBJ1-2, with TRBD1 matching 8 bases. The CDR3 consists of 13 residues. The germline CDR1 and CDR2 sequences are SGHAT and FQNNGV. V lost 5 bases, J lost 6 bases, and 5 bases stayed unmatched. The CDR3 here is CASSTRTGNGYTF. The CDR3 DNA follows: TGTGCCAGCAGCACCCGGACAGGGAATGGCTACACCTTC.

This clone occurred a few times. The rearrangement joins TRBV4-3 to TRBJ2-1, with TRBD2 matching over 8 bases. Germline assignment: CDR1 LGHNA and CDR2 YSLEER. J lost 8 bases, V lost 0 bases, and 9 bases had no gene match. The CDR3 covers 16 residues. The CDR3 sequence: CASSQDRIAGMDEQFF. The CDR3 bases are TGCGCCAGCAGCCAAGATCGGATAGCGGGAATGGATGAGCAGTTCTTC.

This clone was counted only a few times. The V gene is TRBV11-2, the J gene TRBJ2-7, with D possibly matching TRBD1 (5 bases). Per the germline V gene, CDR1 is SGHAT and CDR2 is FQNNGV. V dropped 1 base and J dropped 5 bases, with 21 bases sitting between them. The CDR3 totals 17 residues. The CDR3 DNA sequence: TGTGCCAGCAGCTTAGGGGTGGGGCGGCCCCCCCACCACGAGCAGTACTTC. Translation gives CASSLGVGRPPHHEQYF. The variable domain in full, completed from reference TRBV11-2 and TRBJ2-7, reads EAGVAQSPRYKIIEKRQSVAFWCNPISGHATLYWYQQILGQGPKLLIQFQNNGVVDDSQLPKDRFSAERLKGVDSTLKIQPAKLEDSAVYLCASSLGVGRPPHHEQYFGPGTRLTVT.

The gene calls are TRBV27 and TRBJ1-2, with D perhaps TRBD1 (5 bases). V was trimmed by 5 bases and J by 8 bases, leaving 15 bases between them. CDR1 and CDR2 from the germline V gene are MNHEY and SMNVEV (reference sequence). The CDR3 is made up of 13 amino acids. The CDR3 reads CASSHGHHGGYTF. The CDR3 DNA is TGTGCCAGCAGTCACGGACACCATGGCGGCTACACCTTC.